This TCR beta chain was recorded in a study of CD8+ T cells in alopecia areata. About the research overall: Each of the treated patients was given oral tofacitinib, 5 to 10 mg twice daily, for moderate-to-severe alopecia areata. Findings and limits, study-wide: A single nonresponder leaves the baseline CD8+ expansion link to response uncertain. The study found higher clonality in lesional than normal scalp, especially in alopecia totalis/universalis.

Following extraction, RNA underwent reverse transcription to cDNA, which served as the sequencing template. Sequencing used immunoSEQ multiplex PCR; TCRdb keeps in-frame clones, though not all of them. The table has roughly 200,000 clones, roughly 53% seen once. Trimming pared 7 bases from V and 0 bases from J, leaving 16 bases between. CDR1 and CDR2 (germline): SEHNR, FQNEAQ (reference sequence). CDR3 length equals 16 residues. Noted treatment: oral pan-JAK inhibitor, 5-10 mg twice daily. For this clone: The antigen is not known.

The source material was CD8+ T cells sorted from blood, sampled at week 24, from a patient treated with tofacitinib. This receptor was identified in a human donor with alopecia areata. The rearrangement links TRBV7-9 to TRBJ2-1; D unresolved. The CDR3 spells CASIQMAESSYNEQFF. The CDR3 bases are TGTGCCAGCATCCAAATGGCAGAGAGCTCCTACAATGAGCAGTTCTTC.